This T cell receptor (beta chain) was recovered during a study of blood T cell repertoires in COVID-19. About the research overall: Material from acute and convalescent COVID-19 was sourced from the United States, Italy and Spain. The analysed material was cDNA or gDNA that came from T cells, B-cell-depleted T cells, or PBMCs.

Germline CDR1 KGHSH, CDR2 LQKENI. CDR3 length equals 13 residues. V was shortened by 3 bases and J by 6 bases, with 8 bases between the two germline ends. Profiled with immunoSEQ multiplex PCR; TCRdb holds only in-frame clones, not every one. Here the sample spans about 150,000 clones, about 88% being singletons. This clone has only one observation. The sequencing input was PBMCs or T cells enriched from blood (not recorded which). V is TRBV18 and J is TRBJ1-4; D not certain. The sequence was obtained from a man aged 45-60 years who had recovered from COVID-19. The CDR3 loop is CASSPGMDEKLFF. CDR3 DNA: TGTGCCAGCTCACCGGGCATGGATGAAAAACTGTTTTTT. The whole variable domain, filled in from reference TRBV18 and TRBJ1-4, reads NAGVMQNPRHLVRRRGQEARLRCSPMKGHSHVYWYRQLPEEGLKFMVYLQKENIIDESGMPKERFSAEFPKEGPSILRIQQVVRGDSAAYFCASSPGMDEKLFFGSGTQLSVL.